The rows below give T cell receptor beta chains drawn from one sample of a study of blood T cell repertoires in COVID-19. Clones were sequenced by immunoSEQ multiplex PCR, and TCRdb holds only the in-frame ones, with some missing. The data contain roughly 280,000 clones, almost 90% of them singletons. The sample comprised peripheral blood. Receptors were obtained from a young woman with COVID-19, enrolled during active disease. CDR3s include the opening cysteine and the closing phenylalanine or tryptophan. D genes are given only for firm matches. Expanded clones get a size class; other rows say once, few or many, or leave the size out.

V: TRBV19; J: TRBJ1-5; size: .; D: TRBD1; length: 19; DNA: TGTGCCAGTAGTATAGGCGGGACAGGGGGCGGCCCCCTGGTGGGGCCCCAGCATTTT; CDR3: CASSIGGTGGGPLVGPQHF
V: TRBV6-5; J: TRBJ2-7; size: .; D: TRBD1; length: 16; DNA: TGTGCCAGCAGTTACGTATCCGGGACAGGCCCCTACGAGCAGTACTTC; CDR3: CASSYVSGTGPYEQYF
V: TRBV19; J: TRBJ2-7; size: .; D: .; length: 13; DNA: TGTGCCAGTAGTCCACCGGGACTCCACGAGCAGTACTTC; CDR3: CASSPPGLHEQYF
V: TRBV19; J: TRBJ1-5; size: .; D: TRBD1; length: 15; DNA: TGTGCCAGTAAACAGGGGGCGATGGGCAATCAGCCCCAGCATTTT; CDR3: CASKQGAMGNQPQHF
V: TRBV7-9; J: TRBJ2-1; size: .; D: .; length: 14; DNA: TGTGCCAGCAGCTCCCAGGGGACAATCAATGAGCAGTTCTTC; CDR3: CASSSQGTINEQFF
V: TRBV5-1; J: TRBJ2-7; size: .; D: TRBD2; length: 16; DNA: TGCGCCAGCAGCTTGGCCCTCCTAGCGGGAGGGGGAGAGCAGTACTTC; CDR3: CASSLALLAGGGEQYF
V: TRBV21-1; J: TRBJ1-5; size: .; D: .; length: 17; DNA: TGTGCCAGCAGCCCACCGGGACAGGGGCTCGGCAATCAGCCCCAGCATTTT; CDR3: CASSPPGQGLGNQPQHF
V: TRBV5-1; J: TRBJ2-5; size: .; D: TRBD1; length: 14; DNA: TGCGCCAGCAGCTTGACAGGGGACCAAGAGACCCAGTACTTC; CDR3: CASSLTGDQETQYF
V: TRBV6-5; J: TRBJ1-2; size: .; D: .; length: 14; DNA: TGTGCCAGCAGTTATTGGAGGGGTGACTATGGCTACACCTTC; CDR3: CASSYWRGDYGYTF
V: TRBV6-5; J: TRBJ1-1; size: .; D: .; length: 12; DNA: TGTGCCAGCAGCTTTCTGAACACTGAAGCTTTCTTT; CDR3: CASSFLNTEAFF
V: TRBV4-3; J: TRBJ2-6; size: .; D: .; length: 16; DNA: TGCGCCAGCAGCCAAGAGTCCGGCTCTGGGGCCAACGTCCTGACTTTC; CDR3: CASSQESGSGANVLTF
V: TRBV18; J: TRBJ1-3; size: few; D: .; length: 16; DNA: TGTGCCAGCTCATCGAGCGACAGCCGCTCTGGAAACACCATATATTTT; CDR3: CASSSSDSRSGNTIYF
V: TRBV27; J: TRBJ2-1; size: few; D: .; length: 11; DNA: TGTGCCAGCAAGACATACAATGAGCAGTTCTTC; CDR3: CASKTYNEQFF
V: TRBV7-2; J: TRBJ2-7; size: .; D: .; length: 14; DNA: TGTGCCAGCAGCCGTTCTAGCGCACACTACGAGCAGTACTTC; CDR3: CASSRSSAHYEQYF
V: TRBV29-1; J: TRBJ1-4; size: .; D: TRBD1; length: 15; DNA: TGCAGCGCAACGGACAGGGGGCTTTCTAATGAAAAACTGTTTTTT; CDR3: CSATDRGLSNEKLFF